The clone carrying this T cell receptor beta chain was detected only once. The record originates from a study of TIL therapy for anti-PD-1-resistant metastatic lung cancer. Germline lookup yields CDR1 KGHSH and CDR2 LQKENI. The ends were cut back, 3 bases at V and 5 bases at J, with 13 bases in the middle. The CDR3 consists of 15 residues. Time point noted: pre-treatment sample, taken before nivolumab and TIL therapy. The libraries were made with immunoSEQ v3. Generated by immunoSEQ multiplex PCR, the TCRdb table keeps only in-frame clones and is missing some. Here the sample spans roughly 60,000 clones, 87% being singletons.

The origin of this receptor is a person between 25 and 79 years old with non-small cell lung cancer. The V call is TRBV18, the J call TRBJ1-4; D might be TRBD1 (5 bases). Sequences were derived from blood, sampled at baseline. In DNA, the CDR3 is TGTGCCAGCTCACCGACCGGGGGTAGGAATGAAAAACTGTTTTTT. Amino acids: CASSPTGGRNEKLFF.